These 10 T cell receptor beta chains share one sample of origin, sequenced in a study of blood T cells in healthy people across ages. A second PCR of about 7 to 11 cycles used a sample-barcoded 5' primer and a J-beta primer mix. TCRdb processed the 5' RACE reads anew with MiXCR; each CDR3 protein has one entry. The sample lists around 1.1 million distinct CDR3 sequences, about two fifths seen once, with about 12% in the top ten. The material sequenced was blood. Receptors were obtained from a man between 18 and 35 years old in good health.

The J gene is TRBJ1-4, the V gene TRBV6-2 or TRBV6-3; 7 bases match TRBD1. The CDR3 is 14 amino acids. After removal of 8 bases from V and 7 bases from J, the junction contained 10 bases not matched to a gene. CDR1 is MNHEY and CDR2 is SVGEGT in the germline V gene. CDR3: CASRGGGKSEKLFF. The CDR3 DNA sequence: TGTGCCAGCCGCGGAGGGGGCAAAAGTGAAAAACTGTTTTTT.

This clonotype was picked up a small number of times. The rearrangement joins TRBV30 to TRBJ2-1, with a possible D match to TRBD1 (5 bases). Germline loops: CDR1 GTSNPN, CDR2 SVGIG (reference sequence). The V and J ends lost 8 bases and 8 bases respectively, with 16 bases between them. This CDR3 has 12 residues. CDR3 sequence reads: CAAEGAVDEQFF. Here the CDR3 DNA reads TGTGCCGCCGAAGGGGCGGTCGATGAGCAGTTCTTC. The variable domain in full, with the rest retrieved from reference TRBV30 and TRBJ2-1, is SQTIHQWPATLVQPVGSPLSLECTVEGTSNPNLYWYRQAAGRGLQLLFYSVGIGQISSEVPQNLSASRPQDRQFILSSKKLLLSDSGFYLCAAEGAVDEQFFGPGTRLTVL.

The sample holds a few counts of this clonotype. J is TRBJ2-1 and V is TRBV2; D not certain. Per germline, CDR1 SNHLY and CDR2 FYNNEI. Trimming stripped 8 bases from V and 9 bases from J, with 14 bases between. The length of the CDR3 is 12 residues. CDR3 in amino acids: CASLLSAAEQFF. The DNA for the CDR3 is TGTGCCAGCCTTCTGTCGGCCGCTGAGCAGTTCTTC.

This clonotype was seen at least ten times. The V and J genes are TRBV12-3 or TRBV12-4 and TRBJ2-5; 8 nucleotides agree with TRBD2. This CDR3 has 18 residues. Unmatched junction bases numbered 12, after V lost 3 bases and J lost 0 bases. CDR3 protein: CASSFGAKVAGYQETQYF. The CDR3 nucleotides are TGTGCCAGCAGTTTCGGGGCCAAGGTAGCGGGGTACCAAGAGACCCAGTACTTC.

The CDR3 spells CASSLNGAQYF. The CDR3 nucleotides are TGTGCCAGCAGCTTAAATGGCGCGCAGTATTTT. The chain is built from TRBV7-2 and TRBJ2-3; the D is unclear. V dropped 2 bases and J dropped 10 bases, with 7 bases sitting between them. Germline CDR1 is SGHTA and CDR2 is FQGNSA. This CDR3 contains 11 residues.

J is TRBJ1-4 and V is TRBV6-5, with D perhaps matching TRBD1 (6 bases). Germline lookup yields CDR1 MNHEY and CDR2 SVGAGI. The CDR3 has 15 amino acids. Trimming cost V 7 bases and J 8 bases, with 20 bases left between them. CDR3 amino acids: CASTSGVGLEEKLFF. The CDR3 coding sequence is TGTGCCAGCACTTCAGGGGTAGGGCTCGAAGAAAAACTGTTTTTT.

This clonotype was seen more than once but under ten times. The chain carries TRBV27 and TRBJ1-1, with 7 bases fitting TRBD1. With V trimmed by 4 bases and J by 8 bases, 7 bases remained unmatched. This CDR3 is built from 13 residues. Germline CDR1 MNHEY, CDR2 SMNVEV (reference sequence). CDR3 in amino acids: CASSSLSTGEAFF. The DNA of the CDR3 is TGTGCCAGCAGTTCACTATCGACAGGGGAAGCTTTCTTT.

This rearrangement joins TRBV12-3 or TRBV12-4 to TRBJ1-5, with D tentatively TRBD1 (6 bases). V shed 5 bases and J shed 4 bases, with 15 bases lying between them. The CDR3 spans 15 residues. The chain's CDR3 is CASSPGMGANQPQHF. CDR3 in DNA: TGTGCCAGCAGTCCCGGGATGGGGGCAAATCAGCCCCAGCATTTT.

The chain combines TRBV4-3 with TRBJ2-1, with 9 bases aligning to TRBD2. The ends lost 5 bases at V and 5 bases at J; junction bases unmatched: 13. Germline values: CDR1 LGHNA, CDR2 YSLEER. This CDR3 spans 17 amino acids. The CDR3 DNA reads TGCGCCAGCAGCGAACGGCGGGGGGGCTTTAGGAACAATGAGCAGTTCTTC. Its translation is CASSERRGGFRNNEQFF.

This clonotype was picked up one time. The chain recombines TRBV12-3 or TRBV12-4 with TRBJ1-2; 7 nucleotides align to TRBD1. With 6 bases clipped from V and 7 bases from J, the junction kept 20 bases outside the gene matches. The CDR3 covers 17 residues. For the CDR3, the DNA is TGTGCCAGCAGGCTTATAGCTTTAGGACAGGAAGGGACTGGCTACACCTTC. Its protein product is CASRLIALGQEGTGYTF.